This TCR beta chain was sequenced for a study of T cell responses to AZD1222 COVID-19 vaccine. Points from the study as a whole: After the peak T cell response, and only then, were repertoires sampled. Most donors were white British, females outnumbered males, and clonal diversity was possibly underestimated. Spike-specific TCR breadth and depth rose after two AZD1222 doses. Unmutated variant regions reportedly attract nearly half of all spike-specific TCRs.

About this clone itself: Antigen specificity is unknown.

Using immunoSEQ multiplex PCR, the repertoire was profiled, and TCRdb retains in-frame clones only, with some absent. The profile shows 150,000 to 200,000 clones, 85% to 95% of them singletons. The ends were cut back, 4 bases at V and 2 bases at J, with 13 bases in the middle. Germline CDR1 is SGHRS and CDR2 is YFSETQ. The CDR3 runs to 14 residues. This clonotype was obtained from an adult in good health. V is TRBV5-1 and J is TRBJ2-7; D assignment may be TRBD1 or TRBD2 (6 bases each). The material sequenced was peripheral blood, taken on day 0 of AZD1222 vaccination. The CDR3 protein is CASSRRDNAYEQYF. The CDR3 bases are TGCGCCAGCAGCCGGCGGGACAACGCCTACGAGCAGTACTTC.